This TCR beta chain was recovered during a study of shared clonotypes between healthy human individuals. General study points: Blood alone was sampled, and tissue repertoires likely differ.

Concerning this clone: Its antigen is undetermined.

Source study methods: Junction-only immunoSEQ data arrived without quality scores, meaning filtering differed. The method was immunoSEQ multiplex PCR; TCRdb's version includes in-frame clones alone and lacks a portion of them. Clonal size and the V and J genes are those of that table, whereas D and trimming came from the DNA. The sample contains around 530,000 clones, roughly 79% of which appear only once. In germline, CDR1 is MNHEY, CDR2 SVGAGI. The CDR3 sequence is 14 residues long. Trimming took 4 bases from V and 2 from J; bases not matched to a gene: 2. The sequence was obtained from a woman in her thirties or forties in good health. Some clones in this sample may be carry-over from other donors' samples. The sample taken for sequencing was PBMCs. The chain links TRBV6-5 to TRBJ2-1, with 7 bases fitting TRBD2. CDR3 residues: CASSSSGPYNEQFF. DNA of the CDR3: TGTGCCAGCAGTTCTAGCGGACCCTACAATGAGCAGTTCTTC.